This entry concerns a single TCR beta chain. The data derive from a study of blood T cell repertoires in COVID-19. Sequencing used immunoSEQ multiplex PCR; TCRdb keeps in-frame clones, though not all of them. The repertoire holds about 300,000 clones, around 86% seen once, with 4% to 5% in the top ten. Participants came from about two dozen US areas, aged roughly 18 to 89 years. Two negative PCRs, clearance, or symptom resolution had been documented for recovered Cohort 3 donors. The source is a man in his thirties or forties who had recovered from COVID-19. The sample taken for sequencing was PBMCs or T cells enriched from blood (not recorded which).

The CDR3 nucleotides are TGTGCCACCTACCTCCACACCGGGACAGCTACACCCCTCCACTTT. Translating gives CATYLHTGTATPLHF. The genes are TRBV27 and TRBJ1-6, with 7 nucleotides matching TRBD1. Trimming took 10 bases from V and 11 from J; bases not matched to a gene: 17. Germline CDR1 and CDR2: MNHEY and SMNVEV (reference sequence). There are 15 residues in the CDR3.